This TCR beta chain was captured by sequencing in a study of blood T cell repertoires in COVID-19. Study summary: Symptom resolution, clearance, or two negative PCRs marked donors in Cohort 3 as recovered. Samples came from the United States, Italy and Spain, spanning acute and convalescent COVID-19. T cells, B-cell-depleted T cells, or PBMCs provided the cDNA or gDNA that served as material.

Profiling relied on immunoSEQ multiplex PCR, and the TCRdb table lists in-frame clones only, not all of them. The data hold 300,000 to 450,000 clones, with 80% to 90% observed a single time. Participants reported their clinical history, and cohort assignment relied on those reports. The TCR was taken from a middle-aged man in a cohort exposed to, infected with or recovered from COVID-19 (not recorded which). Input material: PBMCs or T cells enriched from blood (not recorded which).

The CDR3 protein is CASSQGSLPGAEYNEQFF. CDR3 in DNA: TGCGCCAGCAGCCAAGGATCCCTGCCGGGAGCGGAGTACAATGAGCAGTTCTTC. The chain is built from TRBV4-1 and TRBJ2-1, with a weak D call TRBD2 (6 bases). V dropped 1 base and J dropped 4 bases, with 20 bases sitting between them. CDR3 size: 18 residues. The germline CDR1 and CDR2 sequences are MGHRA and YSYEKL.